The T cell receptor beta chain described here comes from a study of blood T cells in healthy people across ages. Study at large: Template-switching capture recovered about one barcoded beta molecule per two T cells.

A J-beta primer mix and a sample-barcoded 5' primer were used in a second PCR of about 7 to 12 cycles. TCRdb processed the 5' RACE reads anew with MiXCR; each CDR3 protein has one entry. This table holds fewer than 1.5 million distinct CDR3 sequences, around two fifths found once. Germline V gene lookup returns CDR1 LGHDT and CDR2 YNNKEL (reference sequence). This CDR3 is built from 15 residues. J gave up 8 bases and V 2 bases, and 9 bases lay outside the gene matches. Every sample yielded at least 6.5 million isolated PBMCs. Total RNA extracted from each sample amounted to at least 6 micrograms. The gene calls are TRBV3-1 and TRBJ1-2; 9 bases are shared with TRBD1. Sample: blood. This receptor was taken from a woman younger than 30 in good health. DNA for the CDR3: TGTGCCAGCAGCCAACTTACAGGGGGCTTTGAAGGCTACACCTTC. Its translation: CASSQLTGGFEGYTF.